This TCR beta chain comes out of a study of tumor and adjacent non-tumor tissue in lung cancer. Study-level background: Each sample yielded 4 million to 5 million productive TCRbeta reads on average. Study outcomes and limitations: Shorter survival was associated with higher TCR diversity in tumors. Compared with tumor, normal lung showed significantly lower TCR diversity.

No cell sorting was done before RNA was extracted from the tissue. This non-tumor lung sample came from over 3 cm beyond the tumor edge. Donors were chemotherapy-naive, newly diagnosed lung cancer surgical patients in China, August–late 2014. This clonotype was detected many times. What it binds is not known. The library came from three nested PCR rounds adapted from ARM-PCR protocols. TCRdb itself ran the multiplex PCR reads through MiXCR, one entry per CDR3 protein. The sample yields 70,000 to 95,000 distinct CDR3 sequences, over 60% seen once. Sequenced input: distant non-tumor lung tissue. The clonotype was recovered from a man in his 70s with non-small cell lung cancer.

The CDR3 coding sequence is TGTGCCATCAGTTCCGGCTCCACTAGCACAGATACGCAGTATTTT. It translates to CAISSGSTSTDTQYF. The V and J genes are TRBV10-3 and TRBJ2-3; D not resolved. Trimming cost V 5 bases and J 0 bases, with 12 bases left between them. This CDR3 is built from 15 residues. Germline assignment: CDR1 ENHRY and CDR2 SYGVKD.